This T cell receptor (beta chain) was identified during a study of read filtering for tumor transcriptome and immune sequencing. As for the study in general: Per sample, TCR-region reads ranged about 3.5 to 11 million by IR-seq, about 75 to 1,300 by RNA-seq.

This clonotype was counted a few times. Its cognate antigen is unknown. The CDR3 loop spans 19 amino acids. Germline V gene sequence: CDR1 DFQATT, CDR2 SNEGSKA (reference sequence). The trim removed 3 bases at V and 0 bases at J, leaving 13 bases unmatched. At the time of active disease, bone marrow was collected from every patient. Notes on the study in general: About 81.9% of IR-seq clonotypes had one read, totaling approximately 3.5% of reads; RNA-seq: roughly 76% and 46%.

The library was built from 400 to 500 ng RNA with molecular barcoded adaptors for alpha/delta and beta/gamma chains. TCRdb analysed the reads with MiXCR anew, one entry per CDR3 protein. The data contain around 35,000 distinct CDR3 sequences, roughly 13% of them singletons. The chain joins TRBV20-1 to TRBJ2-7; 14 positions match TRBD2. The sample consisted of a population of CD138-negative cells sorted from bone marrow. The clonotype comes from a donor aged 40 or older with multiple myeloma. CDR3 amino acids: CSASRVPGLAGGLSYEQYF. The CDR3, as DNA: TGCAGTGCTAGTCGAGTCCCCGGACTAGCGGGAGGCCTCTCCTACGAGCAGTACTTC.